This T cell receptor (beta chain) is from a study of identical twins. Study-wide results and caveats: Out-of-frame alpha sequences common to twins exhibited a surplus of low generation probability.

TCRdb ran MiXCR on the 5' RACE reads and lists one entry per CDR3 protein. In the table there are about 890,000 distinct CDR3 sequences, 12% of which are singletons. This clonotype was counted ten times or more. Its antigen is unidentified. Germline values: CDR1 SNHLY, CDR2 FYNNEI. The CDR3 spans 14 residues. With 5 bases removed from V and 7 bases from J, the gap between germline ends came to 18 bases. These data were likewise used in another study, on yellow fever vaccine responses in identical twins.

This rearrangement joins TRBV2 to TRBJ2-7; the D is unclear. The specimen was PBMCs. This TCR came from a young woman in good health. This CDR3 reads CASSPSVVVGEQYF. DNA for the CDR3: TGTGCCAGCAGTCCAAGTGTCGTAGTGGGGGAGCAGTACTTC.